This TCR beta chain was identified during a study of cytomegalovirus exposure and HLA in healthy donors. 13 Jbeta primers and 60 Vbeta primers were used for the PCR. Produced via immunoSEQ multiplex PCR; TCRdb's table is partial and in-frame only. The sample lists about 120,000 clones; roughly 79% were seen once. The CDR3 loop spans 15 amino acids. Germline V gene data show CDR1 as SGHRS and CDR2 as YFSETQ. V dropped 4 bases and J dropped 5; count of bases not matched to a gene: 9. This receptor was taken from a woman in her thirties or forties in good health and CMV-seronegative. The chain carries TRBV5-1 and TRBJ2-5, with 9 bases that match TRBD1. The sequencing input was PBMCs. The CDR3 DNA is TGCGCCAGCAGCCTTACCGGGACAGGGTGGGAGACCCAGTACTTC. Translated, it gives CASSLTGTGWETQYF.